This entry features one T cell receptor beta chain sequence. Its antigen is still unknown. This sample was included in a study of lymphopenia after photon versus proton radiotherapy. Study outcomes and limitations: After the lymphocyte nadir, photon-treated repertoires showed oligoclonal expansion, especially of CD8+ Temra cells. Photon-treated patients lost naive T cells and TCR diversity; proton-treated stayed stable. Larger post-nadir TCR diversity loss correlated inversely with survival in deceased patients.

Profiled with immunoSEQ multiplex PCR; TCRdb holds only in-frame clones, not every one. The data contain approximately 35,000 clones, 90% of them singletons. From germline, CDR1 is MDHEN and CDR2 SYDVKM. CDR3 length: 16 amino acids. Unmatched junction bases numbered 4, after V lost 3 bases and J lost 4 bases. The sample was peripheral blood, taken from a patient treated with photon-based radiotherapy. This chain links TRBV28 with TRBJ2-1, with 12 bases aligning to TRBD1. The receptor comes from a woman between 50 and 59 years old with pancreatic cancer. CDR3 sequence (DNA): TGTGCCAGCAGTTTGCCGGGACAGGGGGCTTACAATGAGCAGTTCTTC. Protein product: CASSLPGQGAYNEQFF.